These 19 T cell receptor beta chains originate from one sample sequenced in a study of blood T cells in healthy people across ages. A second about 7 to 11 cycle PCR used barcoded and J-beta primers. TCRdb reanalysed the 5' RACE reads using MiXCR and keeps one entry per CDR3 protein. Of about 1,400,000 distinct CDR3 sequences in the sample, 42% are singletons; the top ten hold 7% to 9%. Sequenced material: blood. The origin of the receptors is a woman between 18 and 30 years old in good health.

J is TRBJ1-5 and V is TRBV20-1; TRBD1 aligns across 8 bases. This CDR3 has 15 amino acids. With 5 bases clipped from V and 10 bases from J, the junction kept 16 bases outside the gene matches. Germline V gene data show CDR1 as DFQATT and CDR2 as SNEGSKA (reference sequence). CDR3 protein: CSARSQGAKGRPQHF. The CDR3 DNA sequence: TGCAGTGCTCGATCTCAGGGGGCGAAGGGGCGACCCCAGCATTTT.

Comments on this clonotype: The junction differs from germline at one of its ends, possibly a read error. The chain is built from TRBV7-9 and TRBJ2-7, with 9 bases that match TRBD2. The CDR3 has 17 amino acids. Germline V gene data show CDR1 as SEHNR and CDR2 as FQNEAQ (reference sequence). CDR3 DNA sequence: TGTGTCAGCAGCCCCGCCAAGACTAGCGGAATAGCCTACGAGCAGTACTTC. Encoded protein: CVSSPAKTSGIAYEQYF.

The CDR3 here is CASRYRDEKLFF. The CDR3 DNA sequence: TGTGCCAGCAGGTACAGAGATGAAAAACTGTTTTTT. The genes are TRBV3-1 and TRBJ1-4, with no clear D. This CDR3 contains 12 residues. Trimming removed 6 bases at V and 6 bases at J, with 8 bases between. Looked up from germline, CDR1 is LGHDT and CDR2 is YNNKEL (reference sequence).

A few counts support this clonotype. V and J are TRBV4-1 and TRBJ1-6; weak D call: TRBD1 (6 bases). In germline, CDR1 is MGHRA, CDR2 YSYEKL. V was shortened by 1 base and J by 2 bases, with 18 bases between the two germline ends. The CDR3 extends over 19 amino acids. The CDR3 DNA follows: TGCGCCAGCAGCCAAGGGGGGTATGGGGGCATGACCTATAATTCACCCCTCCACTTT. It specifies CASSQGGYGGMTYNSPLHF.

This chain uses TRBV28 with TRBJ2-1; the D gene is possibly TRBD1 (6 bases). The germline V and J ends were trimmed by 4 bases and 12 bases, with 13 bases remaining between them. CDR3 length equals 12 residues. CDR1 and CDR2 (germline): MDHEN, SYDVKM. The chain's CDR3 is CASSSNRAGQFF. Written as DNA, the CDR3 is TGTGCCAGCAGTTCGAACAGGGCTGGGCAGTTCTTC. Complete variable domain (other parts from reference TRBV28 and TRBJ2-1): DVKVTQSSRYLVKRTGEKVFLECVQDMDHENMFWYRQDPGLGLRLIYFSYDVKMKEKGDIPEGYSVSREKKERFSLILESASTNQTSMYLCASSSNRAGQFFGPGTRLTVL.

This sequence joins TRBV6-6 and TRBJ1-3; unclear D gene. The CDR3 is made up of 15 amino acids. Trimming cost V 3 bases and J 0 bases, with 9 bases left between them. Per germline, CDR1 MNHNY and CDR2 SVGAGI (reference sequence). CDR3 amino acids: CASSYGGVSGNTIYF. CDR3 coding DNA: TGTGCCAGCAGTTATGGCGGGGTCTCTGGAAACACCATATATTTT.

The genes are TRBV12-3 or TRBV12-4 and TRBJ2-3; 11 positions match TRBD2. The J segment lost 0 bases and the V segment lost 5 bases, leaving 16 bases of the junction unmatched. This CDR3 region has 20 residues. Here the CDR3 DNA reads TGTGCCAGCAGTACTATTAGCGGGAGGGACCCCAGGGGGAGCACAGATACGCAGTATTTT. Its protein product is CASSTISGRDPRGSTDTQYF.

The J gene is TRBJ1-6, the V gene TRBV3-1; 7 nucleotides line up with TRBD1. V shed 4 bases and J 6 bases; nucleotides not matched to a gene: 6. CDR1 and CDR2 from the germline V gene are LGHDT and YNNKEL (reference sequence). CDR3 size: 15 residues. The CDR3 nucleotides are TGTGCCAGCAGCCGAAGACAGGGTAGTAATTCACCCCTCCACTTT. As protein: CASSRRQGSNSPLHF.

A remark on this clonotype: The conserved closing phenylalanine or tryptophan is absent in this CDR3, likely reflecting a read error. The DNA is omitted, as the CDR3 cannot be located on it reliably, and the CDR3 follows TCRdb's listing. V is TRBV27 and J is TRBJ2-1; the table's D gene call, TRBD1, was not cross checked with the DNA. Counting both end residues, the CDR3 totals 16 amino acids. The germline V gene has CDR1 MNHEY and CDR2 SMNVEV (reference sequence). CDR3 sequence: CASKGDNIPRGYTFGS.

The chain joins TRBV7-2 to TRBJ2-7; D is uncertain. Germline V CDR1 and CDR2: SGHTA, FQGNSA. Trimming removed 1 base from V and 3 bases from J, with 7 bases in between. The CDR3 has 13 amino acids. CDR3 loop: CASSLEESYEQYF. The CDR3 DNA reads as TGTGCCAGCAGCTTAGAGGAAAGCTACGAGCAGTACTTC.

This clonotype occurred a few times. The V and J genes are TRBV2 and TRBJ2-7, with 9 bases aligning to TRBD2. CDR3 length: 16 amino acids. Trimming at V came to 3 bases and at J to 5 bases, leaving 11 bases not matched to a gene. In germline, CDR1 is SNHLY, CDR2 FYNNEI. The CDR3 is CASSDTTGGRVHEQYF. The CDR3 DNA reads TGTGCCAGCAGTGACACAACTGGCGGGAGGGTCCACGAGCAGTACTTC.

This clonotype has a handful of counts. The gene calls are TRBV25-1 and TRBJ2-4; D unresolved. V was pared by 2 bases and J by 14 bases, with 13 bases between. The CDR3 runs 12 residues. Germline-derived CDR1 and CDR2 are MGHDK and SYGVNS. The chain's CDR3 is CASSERMTPEYF. The CDR3 coding sequence is TGTGCCAGCAGTGAAAGGATGACACCAGAGTACTTC. Full variable domain (outside the CDR3, taken from reference TRBV25-1 and TRBJ2-4): EADIYQTPRYLVIGTGKKITLECSQTMGHDKMYWYQQDPGMELHLIHYSYGVNSTEKGDLSSESTVSRIRTEHFPLTLESARPSHTSQYLCASSERMTPEYFGAGTRLSVL.

The genes are TRBV12-3 or TRBV12-4 and TRBJ1-5; D call uncertain. This CDR3 is built from 17 residues. V was trimmed by 6 bases and J by 0 bases, leaving 18 bases between them. Written as DNA, the CDR3 is TGTGCCAGCAGCCATAACCCCGGACGGGATAGCAATCAGCCCCAGCATTTT. As protein: CASSHNPGRDSNQPQHF.

This sequence joins TRBV20-1 and TRBJ1-1; D ambiguous. Trimming removed 6 bases from V and 0 bases from J, with 14 bases in between. In germline, CDR1 is DFQATT, CDR2 SNEGSKA (reference sequence). The length of the CDR3 is 14 residues. For the CDR3, the DNA is TGCAGTGCGATCCAGGCCAGAATGAACACTGAAGCTTTCTTT. It specifies CSAIQARMNTEAFF.

The chain is built from TRBV10-3 and TRBJ1-6, with D perhaps matching TRBD1 (6 bases). There are 15 residues in the CDR3. The V and J ends lost 9 bases and 3 bases respectively, with 15 bases between them. Germline V lookup: CDR1 ENHRY, CDR2 SYGVKD. Here the CDR3 DNA reads TGTGCCATGAAGGAAGGAGGGGGCTATAATTCACCCCTCCACTTT. Translated: CAMKEGGGYNSPLHF.

This clonotype turned up a few times. The CDR3 reads CSARDTGANYGYTF. The CDR3 DNA is TGCAGTGCTAGAGATACAGGGGCGAACTATGGCTACACCTTC. This chain uses TRBV20-1 with TRBJ1-2; 7 nucleotides agree with TRBD1. Germline V gene data show CDR1 as DFQATT and CDR2 as SNEGSKA (reference sequence). The CDR3 sequence is 14 residues long. Trimming at V came to 0 bases and at J to 2 bases, leaving 3 bases not matched to a gene.

This clonotype was picked up a small number of times. The genes are TRBV2 and TRBJ2-3, with D possibly matching TRBD2 (6 bases). The V gene's germline CDR1 is SNHLY and CDR2 FYNNEI. This CDR3 spans 11 amino acids. Trimming cost V 2 bases and J 11 bases, with 8 bases left between them. The CDR3, as DNA: TGTGCCAGCAGTGAATACGGGAGGCAGTATTTT. Its protein product is CASSEYGRQYF. The whole variable domain, remainder taken from reference TRBV2 and TRBJ2-3, is EPEVTQTPSHQVTQMGQEVILRCVPISNHLYFYWYRQILGQKVEFLVSFYNNEISEKSEIFDDQFSVERPDGSNFTLKIRSTKLEDSAMYFCASSEYGRQYFGPGTRLTVL.

In this sample, this clonotype turned up a few times. The V gene is TRBV29-1, the J gene TRBJ1-4, with D uncertain. CDR3 size: 11 residues. Germline values: CDR1 SQVTM, CDR2 ANQGSEA. As DNA, the CDR3 is TGCGGAGGTGGCGGAGATGAAAAACTGTTTTTT. Translation: CGGGGDEKLFF.

The chain has TRBV30 and TRBJ2-7; D is ambiguous. CDR3 length: 14 amino acids. The V and J ends lost 1 base and 1 base respectively, with 11 bases between them. Looked up from germline, CDR1 is GTSNPN and CDR2 is SVGIG (reference sequence). The DNA for the CDR3 is TGTGCCTGGAGTGACAGTTACGTTTCCTACGAGCAGTACTTC. This encodes CAWSDSYVSYEQYF.